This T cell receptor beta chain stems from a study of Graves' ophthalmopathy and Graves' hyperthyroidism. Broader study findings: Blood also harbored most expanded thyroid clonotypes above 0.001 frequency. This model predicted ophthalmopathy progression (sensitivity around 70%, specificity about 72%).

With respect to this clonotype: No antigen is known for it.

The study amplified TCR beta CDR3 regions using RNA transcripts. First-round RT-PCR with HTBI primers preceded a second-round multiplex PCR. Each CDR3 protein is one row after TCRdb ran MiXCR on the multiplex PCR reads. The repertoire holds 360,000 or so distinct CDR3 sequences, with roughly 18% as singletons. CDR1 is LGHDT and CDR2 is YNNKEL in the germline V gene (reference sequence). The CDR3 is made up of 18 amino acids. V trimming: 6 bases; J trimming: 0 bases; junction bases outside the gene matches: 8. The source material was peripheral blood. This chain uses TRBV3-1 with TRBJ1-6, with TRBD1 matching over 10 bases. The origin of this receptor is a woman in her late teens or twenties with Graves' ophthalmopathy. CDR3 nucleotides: TGTGCCAGCAGTGGGGACAGGGGTTTAGGCTCCTATAATTCACCCCTCCACTTT. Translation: CASSGDRGLGSYNSPLHF. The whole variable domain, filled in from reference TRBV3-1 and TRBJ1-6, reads DTAVSQTPKYLVTQMGNDKSIKCEQNLGHDTMYWYKQDSKKFLKIMFSYNNKELIINETVPNRFSPKSPDKAHLNLHINSLELGDSAVYFCASSGDRGLGSYNSPLHFGNGTRLTVT.